The TCR beta chain under discussion was sequenced for a study of T-cell reconstitution after alpha-beta-depleted transplantation in children. The study's findings and limits: T-cell counts and diversity at one year following transplant were attributed mainly to newly produced T cells. Where alpha-beta T cells came from about two months after transplant was reportedly several hundred expanded graft clones.

Losses at the gene ends were 0 bases for V and 4 bases for J; bases not matched to a gene: 8. Germline CDR1 reads LGHDT; CDR2 reads YNNKEL (reference sequence). This CDR3 spans 17 amino acids. In this sample, this clonotype turned up many times. Antigen unknown. Construction of the TCRbeta library involved unique molecular identifiers. Each CDR3 protein gets one entry after TCRdb re-called the PCR reads with MiXCR. The sample has a few hundred thousand distinct CDR3 sequences; about 7% are singletons. The chain is built from TRBV3-1 and TRBJ2-1; 8 positions agree with TRBD2. The specimen was PBMCs, collected before TCRalphabeta/CD19-depleted stem cell transplant. This TCR came from a boy aged 2 to 10 with acute lymphoblastic leukemia, due to receive a stem cell transplant. The CDR3 loop reads CASSQDPPSGSYNEQFF. Written as DNA, the CDR3 is TGTGCCAGCAGCCAAGATCCACCTAGCGGGTCTTACAATGAGCAGTTCTTC.